These 12 T cell receptor beta chains were all obtained from the same sample, sequenced in a study of CD8+CD57+ T cells in acquired aplastic anemia (dated by TCRdb to the late 2010s). Expansion of CD8+CD57+ cells had been shown by flow cytometry in the patients chosen for sequencing. The reads were generated on an Illumina HiSeq 2000. Profiling of TCR beta VDJ combinations and CDR3 sequences used genomic DNA as the template. Using fastp trimming at Q25 and MiXCR clonotype assembly, TCRdb reanalyzed the public sequencing data and kept in-frame beta chains. One record per CDR3 amino acid sequence lists the most common genes and DNA. The sample has about 180,000 distinct CDR3 sequences on record, under 55% of them singletons. The top ten hold about 1.2% of the sample. The sample taken for sequencing was sorted CD4+, CD8+, or CD8+CD57+ T cells (not recorded which) from PBMCs. These TCRs come from a human donor with aplastic anemia.

The rearrangement links TRBV11-2 to TRBJ2-7; D is ambiguous. Trimming stripped 2 bases from V and 3 bases from J, with 11 bases between. This CDR3 spans 14 amino acids. The germline CDR1 and CDR2 sequences are SGHAT and FQNNGV. CDR3 nucleotides: TGTGCCAGCAGCTTATCACAGCCCTACTACGAGCAGTACTTC. This encodes CASSLSQPYYEQYF.

This clonotype was seen more than once but under ten times. CDR3 protein: CSARLAGGQGEQFF. The CDR3 nucleotides are TGCAGTGCCCGCCTAGCGGGGGGCCAGGGGGAGCAGTTCTTC. The rearrangement links TRBV20-1 to TRBJ2-1, with 11 bases aligning to TRBD2. Losses at the gene ends were 6 bases for V and 10 bases for J; bases not matched to a gene: 11. Germline V CDR1 and CDR2: DFQATT, SNEGSKA (reference sequence). The CDR3 contains 14 residues.

The CDR3: CASSNLSRGWRNQPQHF. As DNA, the CDR3 is TGTGCCAGTAGTAACCTCAGTCGCGGATGGCGCAATCAGCCCCAGCATTTT. The chain employs TRBV19 and TRBJ1-5; no clear D gene. Germline V gives CDR1 LNHDA, CDR2 SQIVND (reference sequence). V was clipped by 4 bases and J by 2 bases, with 18 bases between them. The CDR3 length is 17 residues.

Notes on this clonotype: A single base separates this from a much larger clone, so it may be a read error. The chain carries TRBV5-6 and TRBJ1-2, with D unresolved. Germline V gene sequence: CDR1 SGHDT, CDR2 YYEEEE. The CDR3 has 15 residues. The CDR3 reads CTSSLLWEANYGYTF. The CDR3, as DNA: TGTACCAGCAGCTTGTTGTGGGAAGCTAACTATGGCTACACCTTC.

The J gene is TRBJ2-3, the V gene TRBV27; D may match TRBD1 or TRBD2 (6 bases each). CDR3 length: 14 amino acids. Germline V lookup: CDR1 MNHEY, CDR2 SMNVEV (reference sequence). Trimming cost V 8 bases and J 2 bases, with 14 bases left between them. The CDR3, as DNA: TGTGCCAGCGCAAGATGGGGGGCCACAGATACGCAGTATTTT. This sequence encodes CASARWGATDTQYF.

This chain links TRBV11-2 with TRBJ1-2; TRBD1 aligns across 9 bases. V dropped 5 bases and J dropped 8; count of bases not matched to a gene: 9. CDR1 and CDR2 (germline): SGHAT, FQNNGV. This CDR3 contains 14 residues. The DNA of the CDR3 is TGTGCCAGCAGCCCGGGGACAGGGCTGGGAGGCTACACCTTC. Residues: CASSPGTGLGGYTF.

The chain has TRBV9 and TRBJ2-5; tentatively, D is TRBD1 (6 bases). Germline assignment: CDR1 SGDLS and CDR2 YYNGEE. The CDR3 runs 13 residues. V shed 4 bases and J shed 6 bases, with 13 bases lying between them. Here the CDR3 reads CASSSTWGQTQYF. CDR3 DNA sequence: TGTGCCAGCAGCTCCACCTGGGGGCAGACCCAGTACTTC.

The chain combines TRBV19 with TRBJ2-7; a possible D gene is TRBD1 (6 bases). CDR3 length: 14 residues. Between the trimmed V and J ends, which lost 8 bases and 0 bases, there was a span of 14 bases. Germline V CDR1 and CDR2: LNHDA, SQIVND (reference sequence). DNA for the CDR3: TGTGCCAGTTGCCGACAGGCCAGCTCCTACGAGCAGTACTTC. Its protein product is CASCRQASSYEQYF.

The J gene is TRBJ2-7, the V gene TRBV19; maybe TRBD1 (6 bases). In germline, CDR1 is LNHDA, CDR2 SQIVND (reference sequence). V was pared by 1 base and J by 3 bases, with 13 bases between. There are 15 residues in the CDR3. The CDR3 loop reads CASSIGAGDIYEQYF. The CDR3 DNA is TGTGCCAGTAGTATAGGGGCAGGGGACATCTACGAGCAGTACTTC. Complete variable domain (other parts from reference TRBV19 and TRBJ2-7): DGGITQSPKYLFRKEGQNVTLSCEQNLNHDAMYWYRQDPGQGLRLIYYSQIVNDFQKGDIAEGYSVSREKKESFPLTVTSAQKNPTAFYLCASSIGAGDIYEQYFGPGTRLTVT.

The table lists this clonotype with a few counts. CDR3 bases: TGTGCCAGCGGGACTAGCGGGGGCTACAATGAGCAGTTCTTC. Amino acids: CASGTSGGYNEQFF. V is TRBV6-2 or TRBV6-3 and J is TRBJ2-1; 14 positions match TRBD2. Per germline, CDR1 MNHEY and CDR2 SVGEGT. With 8 bases clipped from V and 3 bases from J, the junction kept 0 bases outside the gene matches. CDR3 length: 14 amino acids.

This sequence joins TRBV4-3 and TRBJ1-4; no reliable D call. The CDR3 has 14 residues. V shed 4 bases and J shed 4 bases, with 10 bases lying between them. The germline CDR1 and CDR2 sequences are LGHNA and YSLEER. CDR3 loop: CASSPDGDNEKLFF. DNA for the CDR3: TGCGCCAGCAGCCCAGACGGGGATAATGAAAAACTGTTTTTT.

The chain employs TRBV5-5 and TRBJ2-5; perhaps D is TRBD1 or TRBD2 (6 bases each). V shed 6 bases and J shed 3 bases, with 15 bases lying between them. There are 14 residues in the CDR3. Germline V gives CDR1 SGHKS, CDR2 YYEKEE (reference sequence). In nucleotides, the CDR3 is TGTGCCAGCAACCCCTCCGGGGGCGAAGAGACCCAGTACTTC. It yields the protein CASNPSGGEETQYF. Combining the CDR3 with reference TRBV5-5 and TRBJ2-5 gives the whole variable domain DAGVTQSPTHLIKTRGQQVTLRCSPISGHKSVSWYQQVLGQGPQFIFQYYEKEERGRGNFPDRFSARQFPNYSSELNVNALLLGDSALYLCASNPSGGEETQYFGPGTRLLVL.